A single sample is the source of the 20 T cell receptor beta chains below, sequenced in a study of CD8 T cells in Susac syndrome. Roughly 0.45 to 1 ug RNA was reverse transcribed with random hexamers. TCRdb re-derived calls from the immunoSEQ multiplex PCR reads in MiXCR, one entry per CDR3 protein. The sample carries 100,000 to 150,000 distinct CDR3 sequences, about 96% recorded once. Sequences were obtained from CD4+ T cells from PBMCs. These receptors came from a human donor in good health.

V gene TRBV28 combines with J gene TRBJ1-1; D remains unclear. The CDR3 sequence is 13 residues long. V lost 6 bases and J lost 0, with 8 bases in between. Germline V gives CDR1 MDHEN, CDR2 SYDVKM. CDR3 amino acids: CASRGPMNTEAFF. The CDR3 DNA reads as TGTGCCAGCAGAGGACCGATGAACACTGAAGCTTTCTTT. The full variable domain, with the rest looked up from reference TRBV28 and TRBJ1-1, is DVKVTQSSRYLVKRTGEKVFLECVQDMDHENMFWYRQDPGLGLRLIYFSYDVKMKEKGDIPEGYSVSREKKERFSLILESASTNQTSMYLCASRGPMNTEAFFGQGTRLTVV.

This clonotype was seen more than once but under ten times. The genes are TRBV7-2 and TRBJ1-1; D is unresolved. This CDR3 comprises 12 residues. Germline-derived CDR1 and CDR2 are SGHTA and FQGNSA. The V end lost 1 base, the J end lost 4 bases, and 4 bases lay between the germline ends. CDR3 in amino acids: CASSLGRTEAFF. CDR3 DNA: TGTGCCAGCAGCTTAGGACGCACTGAAGCTTTCTTT.

This clonotype was recorded a few times. This chain uses TRBV28 with TRBJ2-6; D is undetermined. The V gene lost 7 bases and the J gene lost 0 bases, with 10 bases spanning the gap. The CDR3 length is 15 residues. Germline CDR1 is MDHEN and CDR2 is SYDVKM. For the CDR3, the DNA is TGTGCCAGCAAGGGCCCCAGCTCTGGGGCCAACGTCCTGACTTTC. Protein sequence: CASKGPSSGANVLTF.

The sample holds one count of this clonotype. V usage is TRBV27 and J usage is TRBJ1-5; weak D call: TRBD1 (6 bases). Per germline, CDR1 MNHEY and CDR2 SMNVEV (reference sequence). The CDR3 covers 18 residues. V lost 1 base and J lost 0, with 16 bases in between. CDR3 DNA sequence: TGTGCCAGCAGTTTATATCCTCCCACGGGGGCTAGCAATCAGCCCCAGCATTTT. Translating gives CASSLYPPTGASNQPQHF.

Only one count was recorded for this clonotype. The rearrangement uses TRBV29-1 and TRBJ2-4; the match to TRBD1 covers 8 bases. In germline, CDR1 is SQVTM, CDR2 ANQGSEA. With 6 bases clipped from V and 0 bases from J, the junction kept 10 bases outside the gene matches. The CDR3 contains 16 residues. The CDR3 region is CSVETTGTGAKNIQYF. The CDR3 nucleotides are TGCAGCGTCGAGACGACAGGGACAGGAGCCAAAAACATTCAGTACTTC.

The chain's CDR3 is CASSQREKGEETQYF. The CDR3 nucleotides are TGTGCCAGCAGCCAGAGGGAAAAGGGGGAAGAGACCCAGTACTTC. The V and J genes are TRBV5-4 and TRBJ2-5; D is perhaps TRBD1 (6 bases). CDR3 size: 15 residues. Germline V gene sequence: CDR1 SGHNT, CDR2 YYREEE (reference sequence). The V gene lost 4 bases and the J gene lost 3 bases, with 16 bases spanning the gap.

The chain employs TRBV11-1 and TRBJ1-1; D gene unclear. V was shortened by 3 bases and J by 4 bases, with 12 bases between the two germline ends. This CDR3 comprises 14 residues. CDR1 and CDR2 from the germline V gene are SGHAT and FQDESV (reference sequence). CDR3 sequence: CASSFGRLGTEAFF. CDR3 coding DNA: TGTGCCAGCAGCTTCGGGAGGTTAGGCACTGAAGCTTTCTTT.

This chain connects TRBV5-4 to TRBJ2-7, with D possibly being TRBD1 (6 bases). This CDR3 is built from 14 residues. Trimming took 7 bases from V and 2 from J, leaving 16 bases between them. Germline values: CDR1 SGHNT, CDR2 YYREEE (reference sequence). The CDR3 DNA is TGTGCCAGCCAGGAACAGGGTAAACCCTACGAGCAGTACTTC. Amino acid sequence: CASQEQGKPYEQYF.

This rearrangement joins TRBV12-3 or TRBV12-4 to TRBJ1-5; 8 bases fit TRBD1. The V segment lost 4 bases and the J segment 5 bases; nucleotides outside the gene matches: 7. The CDR3 sequence is 15 residues long. CDR3: CASSSGGTGYQPQHF. CDR3 coding DNA: TGTGCCAGCAGTTCGGGGGGGACAGGATATCAGCCCCAGCATTTT.

V gene TRBV29-1 combines with J gene TRBJ1-1, with 8 bases that match TRBD1. J was trimmed by 4 bases and V by 7 bases; bases with no gene match: 5. Germline lookup yields CDR1 SQVTM and CDR2 ANQGSEA. CDR3 length: 12 residues. Here the CDR3 reads CSGSQGATEAFF. The CDR3 DNA follows: TGCAGCGGATCGCAGGGGGCCACTGAAGCTTTCTTT.

The chain joins TRBV15 to TRBJ1-1; unclear D gene. V was trimmed by 4 bases and J by 0 bases, leaving 9 bases between them. The germline V gene has CDR1 LNHNV and CDR2 YYDKDF (reference sequence). This CDR3 spans 14 amino acids. Written as DNA, the CDR3 is TGTGCCACCAGCATAAGGACGGTGAACACTGAAGCTTTCTTT. Amino acids: CATSIRTVNTEAFF.

In its sample, this clonotype was seen once. The chain carries TRBV19 and TRBJ2-1; 11 positions agree with TRBD2. In germline, CDR1 is LNHDA, CDR2 SQIVND (reference sequence). The CDR3 is 16 residues long. J was trimmed by 6 bases and V by 7 bases; bases with no gene match: 11. The CDR3 nucleotides read TGTGCCAGTACCGCCCTACTAGCGGGAGCCCTCAATGAGCAGTTCTTC. Translating it yields CASTALLAGALNEQFF. Complete variable domain (other parts from reference TRBV19 and TRBJ2-1): DGGITQSPKYLFRKEGQNVTLSCEQNLNHDAMYWYRQDPGQGLRLIYYSQIVNDFQKGDIAEGYSVSREKKESFPLTVTSAQKNPTAFYLCASTALLAGALNEQFFGPGTRLTVL.

The chain has TRBV7-2 and TRBJ2-7; perhaps TRBD2 as D (6 bases). The CDR3 is 14 amino acids. V lost 4 bases and J lost 5, with 15 bases in between. Germline CDR1 and CDR2: SGHTA and FQGNSA. CDR3 nucleotides: TGTGCCAGCAGCTGGGGAGGCCGAATGAACGAGCAGTACTTC. Translating it yields CASSWGGRMNEQYF.

This sequence joins TRBV6-5 and TRBJ1-2; 7 bases map to TRBD1. The germline CDR1 and CDR2 sequences are MNHEY and SVGAGI. Trimming removed 5 bases from V and 6 bases from J; junction bases left unmatched: 3. This CDR3 has 12 amino acids. The CDR3 DNA follows: TGTGCCAGCAGTCGGACAGGCAATGGCTACACCTTC. Its protein product is CASSRTGNGYTF.

Written as DNA, the CDR3 is TGTGCCAGCTCCCCTACAAGGAACACTGAAGCTTTCTTT. It translates to CASSPTRNTEAFF. The chain recombines TRBV18 with TRBJ1-1; unclear D gene. CDR1 is KGHSH, CDR2 LQKENI, per germline. The CDR3 totals 13 residues. V was pared by 6 bases and J by 1 base, with 9 bases between. Drawing the rest from reference TRBV18 and TRBJ1-1, the complete variable domain is NAGVMQNPRHLVRRRGQEARLRCSPMKGHSHVYWYRQLPEEGLKFMVYLQKENIIDESGMPKERFSAEFPKEGPSILRIQQVVRGDSAAYFCASSPTRNTEAFFGQGTRLTVV.

This rearrangement joins TRBV3-1 to TRBJ2-7; 7 bases are a match to TRBD1. This CDR3 spans 11 amino acids. The V and J ends lost 9 bases and 5 bases, in that order; junction bases with no gene match: 4. Looked up from germline, CDR1 is LGHDT and CDR2 is YNNKEL (reference sequence). The CDR3 reads CASRQGNEQYF. The CDR3 DNA follows: TGTGCCAGTAGACAGGGTAACGAGCAGTACTTC.

This chain links TRBV2 with TRBJ1-2; D gene unclear. The CDR3 consists of 12 residues. Germline V gene sequence: CDR1 SNHLY, CDR2 FYNNEI. V lost 6 bases to trimming and J lost 6 bases, with 11 bases between them. The CDR3 sequence is CASRRNYDGYTF. For the CDR3, the DNA is TGTGCCAGCAGGAGGAACTATGATGGCTACACCTTC.

This sequence joins TRBV7-8 and TRBJ2-1; 9 bases agree with TRBD2. Germline V gives CDR1 SGHVS, CDR2 FQNEAQ. The CDR3 extends over 20 amino acids. J was trimmed by 1 base and V by 4 bases; bases with no gene match: 17. CDR3 protein: CASSWTLGGGRGLSYNEQFF. CDR3 nucleotides: TGTGCCAGCAGCTGGACCCTAGGGGGCGGGAGGGGCTTATCCTACAATGAGCAGTTCTTC.

This chain links TRBV28 with TRBJ2-5; D is uncertain. Trimming shortened V by 3 bases and J by 2 bases, and 7 bases separated the two germline ends. Germline CDR1 is MDHEN and CDR2 is SYDVKM. The CDR3 is 13 residues long. The CDR3: CASSLPIQETQYF. The CDR3 nucleotides read TGTGCCAGCAGTTTGCCCATACAAGAGACCCAGTACTTC.

V gene TRBV20-1 combines with J gene TRBJ1-1; D is perhaps TRBD1 (5 bases). CDR1 and CDR2 from the germline V gene are DFQATT and SNEGSKA (reference sequence). This CDR3 contains 15 residues. Trimming stripped 6 bases from V and 6 bases from J, with 23 bases between. CDR3 in amino acids: CSAPPLRGAQAEAFF. The CDR3 DNA reads as TGCAGTGCCCCCCCTTTACGAGGGGCCCAGGCTGAAGCTTTCTTT.